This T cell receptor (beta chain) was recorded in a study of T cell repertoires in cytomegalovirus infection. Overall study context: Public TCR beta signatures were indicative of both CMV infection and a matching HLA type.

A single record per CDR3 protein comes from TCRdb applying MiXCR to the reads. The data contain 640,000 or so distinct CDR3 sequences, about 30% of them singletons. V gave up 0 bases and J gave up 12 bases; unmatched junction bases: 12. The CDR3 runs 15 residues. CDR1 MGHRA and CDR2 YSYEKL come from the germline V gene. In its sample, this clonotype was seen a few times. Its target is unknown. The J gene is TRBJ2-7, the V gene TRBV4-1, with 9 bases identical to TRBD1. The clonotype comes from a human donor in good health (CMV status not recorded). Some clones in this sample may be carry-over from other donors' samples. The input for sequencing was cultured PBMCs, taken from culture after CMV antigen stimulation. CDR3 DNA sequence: TGCGCCAGCAGCCAAGATCGGACAGGGGTAACACCGGCGTACTTC. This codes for CASSQDRTGVTPAYF.